Below, 26 T cell receptor beta chains from the same sample are listed, as sequenced in a study of cytomegalovirus exposure and HLA in healthy donors (dated by TCRdb to 2015 to 2018). The library was generated by the immunoSEQ multiplex PCR assay. Entries here come from immuneACCESS through TCRdb and include only in-frame sequences with V and J called. Some clones fail to appear in such tables; in the studies checked, an unresolved V gene covers under half of the shortfall, and the cause of the remainder is unknown. For this sample there are around 140,000 clones; about 94% appear just once. The top ten constitute 1.5% to 2% of the sample. Sequencing was done on a sample of PBMCs. The receptors originated from a man aged 18 to 29 in good health and CMV-seropositive.

The chain joins TRBV13 to TRBJ2-3; no clear D gene. This CDR3 contains 13 residues. Trimming stripped 5 bases from V and 4 bases from J, with 10 bases between. The germline CDR1 and CDR2 sequences are PRHDT and FYEKMQ (reference sequence). The CDR3 loop reads CASSQQVPDTQYF. In DNA, the CDR3 is TGTGCCAGCAGCCAGCAGGTCCCAGATACGCAGTATTTT. Using reference TRBV13 and TRBJ2-3 for the parts outside the CDR3, the full variable domain is AAGVIQSPRHLIKEKRETATLKCYPIPRHDTVYWYQQGPGQDPQFLISFYEKMQSDKGSIPDRFSAQQFSDYHSELNMSSLELGDSALYFCASSQQVPDTQYFGPGTRLTVL.

This chain links TRBV28 with TRBJ1-4; D unclear. The germline V and J ends were trimmed by 1 base and 4 bases, with 4 bases remaining between them. CDR3 length: 13 residues. Germline V gene data show CDR1 as MDHEN and CDR2 as SYDVKM. The chain's CDR3 is CASSLSVNEKLFF. The CDR3 coding sequence is TGTGCCAGCAGTTTATCGGTTAATGAAAAACTGTTTTTT.

The rearrangement joins TRBV7-6 to TRBJ2-1, with TRBD2 matching over 8 bases. This CDR3 comprises 15 residues. Germline CDR1 reads SGHVS; CDR2 reads FNYEAQ. The V gene end was trimmed by 0 bases and the J gene end by 9 bases; junction bases not matched to a gene: 7. The CDR3 coding sequence is TGTGCCAGCAGCTTAGCGCGTACTAGCGGAAGTGAGCAGTTCTTC. This encodes CASSLARTSGSEQFF.

V usage is TRBV5-4 and J usage is TRBJ1-1; unclear D gene. The CDR3 contains 13 residues. Deletions cut 9 bases from V and 0 bases from J, with 12 bases between. Germline assignment: CDR1 SGHNT and CDR2 YYREEE (reference sequence). CDR3 protein: CATRVAMNTEAFF. The CDR3 DNA sequence: TGTGCCACGAGGGTGGCGATGAACACTGAAGCTTTCTTT.

The rearrangement uses TRBV5-1 and TRBJ2-3; D possibly corresponds to TRBD1 (6 bases). CDR1 and CDR2 from the germline V gene are SGHRS and YFSETQ. This CDR3 is 16 amino acids long. V was clipped by 1 base and J by 3 bases, with 15 bases between them. The CDR3 reads CASSLLGAPRTDTQYF. Written as DNA, the CDR3 is TGCGCCAGCAGCTTGCTGGGGGCCCCACGTACAGATACGCAGTATTTT.

This rearrangement joins TRBV28 to TRBJ1-2; D remains ambiguous. Germline lookup yields CDR1 MDHEN and CDR2 SYDVKM. Trimming left V 4 bases short and J 1 base short, with 16 bases between. This CDR3 region has 16 residues. The CDR3 region is CASSSLRQVNNYGYTF. The CDR3 DNA reads TGTGCCAGCAGTTCGCTCAGGCAGGTGAATAACTATGGCTACACCTTC.

This chain connects TRBV5-1 to TRBJ2-4; TRBD2 might be the D (5 bases). The germline V gene has CDR1 SGHRS and CDR2 YFSETQ. V dropped 4 bases and J dropped 7 bases, with 18 bases sitting between them. This CDR3 contains 15 residues. This CDR3 is CASSTTAGKVNIQYF. Written as DNA, the CDR3 is TGCGCCAGCAGCACCACGGCCGGGAAGGTGAACATTCAGTACTTC.

The J gene is TRBJ2-1, the V gene TRBV7-9; perhaps TRBD1 as D (6 bases). The germline V and J ends were trimmed by 2 bases and 0 bases, with 17 bases remaining between them. CDR3 length: 18 amino acids. Germline V gives CDR1 SEHNR, CDR2 FQNEAQ (reference sequence). DNA for the CDR3: TGTGCCAGCAGCTTACGACCGCTTACAGGGAACTCCTACAATGAGCAGTTCTTC. As protein: CASSLRPLTGNSYNEQFF. The whole variable domain, remainder taken from reference TRBV7-9 and TRBJ2-1, is DTGVSQNPRHKITKRGQNVTFRCDPISEHNRLYWYRQTLGQGPEFLTYFQNEAQLEKSRLLSDRFSAERPKGSFSTLEIQRTEQGDSAMYLCASSLRPLTGNSYNEQFFGPGTRLTVL.

CDR3 sequence reads: CASSLDCLRGDGGGSGANVLTF. DNA for the CDR3: TGTGCCAGCAGCTTAGACTGCTTAAGGGGCGACGGGGGAGGTTCTGGGGCCAACGTCCTGACTTTC. The V call is TRBV7-4, the J call TRBJ2-6; TRBD2 might be the D (6 bases). V lost 1 base and J 1 base, leaving 26 bases between the germline ends. Germline values: CDR1 SGHVT, CDR2 SQSDAQ. The CDR3 contains 22 residues.

For this clone: The same CDR3 is also encoded by other DNA sequences in this sample. The V and J genes are TRBV5-1 and TRBJ1-2, with D uncertain. Germline V CDR1 and CDR2: SGHRS, YFSETQ. The CDR3 extends over 14 amino acids. V dropped 4 bases and J dropped 4 bases, with 14 bases sitting between them. In nucleotides, the CDR3 is TGCGCCAGCAGCGAGGAGGGAGCAGGCTATGGCTACACCTTC. The encoded protein is CASSEEGAGYGYTF.

The V gene is TRBV10-3, the J gene TRBJ2-1, with 13 positions matching TRBD2. This CDR3 comprises 16 residues. V lost 6 bases to trimming and J lost 6 bases; unmatched junction nucleotides: 8. Germline-derived CDR1 and CDR2 are ENHRY and SYGVKD. CDR3 coding DNA: TGTGCCATCAGAAGGACTAGCGGGAGTCATGGCAATGAGCAGTTCTTC. It yields the protein CAIRRTSGSHGNEQFF.

This chain connects TRBV29-1 to TRBJ2-1; D is possibly TRBD2 (5 bases). The CDR3 consists of 14 residues. V lost 3 bases and J 6 bases, leaving 15 bases between the germline ends. Germline-derived CDR1 and CDR2 are SQVTM and ANQGSEA. CDR3 nucleotides: TGCAGCGTTGAGACCCCCACTAGGCTCAATGAGCAGTTCTTC. As protein: CSVETPTRLNEQFF.

The gene calls are TRBV7-3 and TRBJ2-3, with 8 nucleotides matching TRBD2. The CDR3 has 14 amino acids. Germline assignment: CDR1 SGHTA and CDR2 FQGTGA. The junction had 3 bases not matched to a gene; V was cut back by 4 bases and J by 3 bases. The CDR3 DNA is TGTGCCAGCAGCTCGACTAGCGCGACAGATACGCAGTATTTT. Residues: CASSSTSATDTQYF.

V is TRBV7-9 and J is TRBJ2-2, with TRBD1 matching over 7 bases. The V gene end was trimmed by 0 bases and the J gene end by 7 bases; junction bases not matched to a gene: 11. Germline V gene data show CDR1 as SEHNR and CDR2 as FQNEAQ (reference sequence). CDR3 length: 17 residues. This CDR3 is CASSLAYGETGNGELFF. CDR3 nucleotide sequence: TGTGCCAGCAGCTTAGCGTATGGTGAGACAGGGAACGGGGAGCTGTTTTTT.

The genes are TRBV10-3 and TRBJ2-1; TRBD2 aligns across 12 bases. CDR1 is ENHRY, CDR2 SYGVKD, per germline. The CDR3 runs 15 residues. V lost 5 bases and J lost 10; bases outside the gene matches: 9. DNA for the CDR3: TGTGCCATCAGTCCCCCGGGACTAGCGGGTATAGAGCAGTTCTTC. Encoded protein: CAISPPGLAGIEQFF.

The chain couples TRBV5-1 to TRBJ1-6; 8 bases fit TRBD1. This CDR3 contains 15 residues. The ends lost 0 bases at V and 7 bases at J; junction bases unmatched: 3. Per germline, CDR1 SGHRS and CDR2 YFSETQ. DNA for the CDR3: TGCGCCAGCAGCTTGGGGACAGGGTGGAATTCACCCCTCCACTTT. It encodes CASSLGTGWNSPLHF.

The V gene is TRBV5-1, the J gene TRBJ2-1; 9 bases fit TRBD2. V trimming: 0 bases; J trimming: 7 bases; junction bases outside the gene matches: 8. The CDR3 totals 16 residues. Looked up from germline, CDR1 is SGHRS and CDR2 is YFSETQ. The chain's CDR3 is CASSLAFLAGVNEQFF. For the CDR3, the DNA is TGCGCCAGCAGCTTGGCTTTTTTAGCGGGAGTGAATGAGCAGTTCTTC.

V is TRBV6-6 and J is TRBJ2-1; 11 bases fit TRBD2. Trimming at V came to 6 bases and at J to 11 bases, leaving 9 bases not matched to a gene. The CDR3 totals 14 residues. From germline, CDR1 is MNHNY and CDR2 SVGAGI (reference sequence). CDR3 sequence: CASRTTSGEFKQFF. In nucleotides, the CDR3 is TGTGCCAGCAGAACGACTAGCGGGGAATTTAAGCAGTTCTTC.

The chain combines TRBV27 with TRBJ2-3, with 12 positions matching TRBD2. Germline CDR1 reads MNHEY; CDR2 reads SMNVEV (reference sequence). The CDR3 loop spans 18 amino acids. J gave up 4 bases and V 3 bases, and 11 bases lay outside the gene matches. The CDR3 nucleotides read TGTGCCAGCAGTTTCGCGGCGACTAGCGGGAGAGGACCAGATACGCAGTATTTT. Protein: CASSFAATSGRGPDTQYF.

CDR3 nucleotides: TGCAGCGCCCAACACGGGACTAGCGGGAGTCGCCGCGAGCAGTACTTC. Encoded protein: CSAQHGTSGSRREQYF. The chain employs TRBV29-1 and TRBJ2-7, with TRBD2 matching over 14 bases. Germline V CDR1 and CDR2: SQVTM, ANQGSEA. The CDR3 covers 16 residues. V shed 7 bases and J 6 bases; nucleotides not matched to a gene: 14.

The chain joins TRBV30 to TRBJ2-7, with TRBD1 matching over 12 bases. The CDR3 runs to 16 residues. Germline V gives CDR1 GTSNPN, CDR2 SVGIG (reference sequence). V lost 4 bases to trimming and J lost 3 bases; unmatched junction nucleotides: 10. The CDR3 DNA reads TGTGCCTGGAACCGGGGGGGACAGGGGGCTTTCTACGAGCAGTACTTC. Translating gives CAWNRGGQGAFYEQYF. Drawing the rest from reference TRBV30 and TRBJ2-7, the complete variable domain is SQTIHQWPATLVQPVGSPLSLECTVEGTSNPNLYWYRQAAGRGLQLLFYSVGIGQISSEVPQNLSASRPQDRQFILSSKKLLLSDSGFYLCAWNRGGQGAFYEQYFGPGTRLTVT.

This clone was detected only once. This rearrangement joins TRBV2 to TRBJ1-5; 7 bases are a match to TRBD1. Germline V gene data show CDR1 as SNHLY and CDR2 as FYNNEI. This CDR3 has 16 residues. Losses at the gene ends were 3 bases for V and 9 bases for J; bases not matched to a gene: 14. CDR3 coding DNA: TGTGCCAGCAGTGATGCGGGACAGTGGATAAGTTGGCCCCAGCATTTT. It is translated as CASSDAGQWISWPQHF. Looking up the rest from reference TRBV2 and TRBJ1-5 gives the full variable domain: EPEVTQTPSHQVTQMGQEVILRCVPISNHLYFYWYRQILGQKVEFLVSFYNNEISEKSEIFDDQFSVERPDGSNFTLKIRSTKLEDSAMYFCASSDAGQWISWPQHFGDGTRLSIL.

The rearrangement uses TRBV2 and TRBJ2-1; 10 positions agree with TRBD2. V shed 8 bases, J shed 4 bases, and the junction held 5 bases outside the gene matches. Germline V gives CDR1 SNHLY, CDR2 FYNNEI. This CDR3 region has 14 residues. DNA of the CDR3: TGTGCCAGCGAGGGGACTAGCGCATACAATGAGCAGTTCTTC. Amino acids: CASEGTSAYNEQFF. Together with reference TRBV2 and TRBJ2-1, the CDR3 gives the full variable domain: EPEVTQTPSHQVTQMGQEVILRCVPISNHLYFYWYRQILGQKVEFLVSFYNNEISEKSEIFDDQFSVERPDGSNFTLKIRSTKLEDSAMYFCASEGTSAYNEQFFGPGTRLTVL.

The gene calls are TRBV28 and TRBJ2-7; 7 nucleotides align to TRBD1. Trimming took 3 bases from V and 2 from J; bases not matched to a gene: 7. Germline CDR1 and CDR2: MDHEN and SYDVKM. This CDR3 spans 15 amino acids. In nucleotides, the CDR3 is TGTGCCAGCAGTTTTGTGGGTCAGGGGGCCTACGAGCAGTACTTC. Protein: CASSFVGQGAYEQYF.

The rearrangement joins TRBV14 to TRBJ2-1; 7 bases are a match to TRBD1. The length of the CDR3 is 17 residues. V was pared by 0 bases and J by 5 bases, with 10 bases of the junction left unmatched. The germline gives CDR1 SGHDN, CDR2 FVKESK. Written as DNA, the CDR3 is TGTGCCAGCAGCCAAGAGGCTTGGACAGGATTGAACAATGAGCAGTTCTTC. It specifies CASSQEAWTGLNNEQFF.

The rearrangement uses TRBV6-1 and TRBJ2-7; 14 positions match TRBD2. The CDR3 has 14 amino acids. V shed 3 bases and J 7 bases; nucleotides not matched to a gene: 2. Germline V lookup: CDR1 MNHNS, CDR2 SASEGT. The CDR3 nucleotides read TGTGCCAGCAGTGAGTGGACTAGCGGGAGGGAGCAGTACTTC. Protein sequence: CASSEWTSGREQYF.